This T cell receptor (beta chain) was sequenced for a study of graft-versus-host responses after intestinal transplantation. As for the study in general: Each transplant was multivisceral, liver-intestinal, or isolated intestinal.

The CDR3 is 21 amino acids. The V and J ends lost 0 bases and 5 bases, in that order; junction bases with no gene match: 21. Looked up from germline, CDR1 is MNHEY and CDR2 is SMNVEV (reference sequence). The repertoire was sequenced with immunoSEQ multiplex PCR; TCRdb's copy has only in-frame clones and lacks some. The data hold fewer than 80,000 clones, with roughly 90% observed a single time. Remarks on this clone: What it binds is not known.

This sample comprised unstimulated CD8+ T cells sorted from spleen or lymph node cells, obtained before transplant. This TCR derives from a human donor who was the organ donor for an intestinal transplant. The chain has TRBV27 and TRBJ2-1, with TRBD2 identical over 8 bases. DNA of the CDR3: TGTGCCAGCAGTTTATCCGCCTTAGCGGGACCATACCGGTTCTGGAACAATGAGCAGTTCTTC. Amino acid sequence: CASSLSALAGPYRFWNNEQFF.